The 16 T cell receptor beta chains in this list originate from one sample, sequenced in a study of long-term antiretroviral therapy in people with HIV. The libraries were made with immunoSEQ v3.0 at survey level. Using immunoSEQ multiplex PCR, the repertoire was profiled, and TCRdb retains in-frame clones only, with some absent. The sample consists of 17,000 or so clones, around 74% of them appearing once. Sample: unsorted PBMCs, taken at the start of antiretroviral therapy. All receptors come from a man under 40 with HIV.

This chain uses TRBV28 with TRBJ2-7, with D possibly TRBD1 on 6 matching bases. V gave up 5 bases and J gave up 6 bases, with 17 bases separating them. The germline V gene has CDR1 MDHEN and CDR2 SYDVKM. The CDR3 contains 14 residues. The CDR3 region has the DNA TGTGCCAGCAGTCCTCGGACAGCTTTAGGCGAGCAGTACTTC. It codes for CASSPRTALGEQYF.

This clone was observed a handful of times. This sequence joins TRBV5-6 and TRBJ2-1; D gene uncertain. V lost 0 bases and J lost 4, with 8 bases in between. The germline CDR1 and CDR2 sequences are SGHDT and YYEEEE. The CDR3 is 14 residues long. CDR3 residues: CASSLGPDYNEQFF. The CDR3 DNA reads TGTGCCAGCAGCTTGGGACCTGATTACAATGAGCAGTTCTTC.

The chain links TRBV5-1 to TRBJ1-2; D perhaps matches TRBD1 (6 bases). The V gene lost 0 bases and the J gene lost 8 bases, with 20 bases spanning the gap. Germline values: CDR1 SGHRS, CDR2 YFSETQ. The CDR3 is made up of 16 amino acids. This chain's CDR3 is CASSLETGGIPGGYTF. CDR3 bases: TGCGCCAGCAGCTTGGAGACAGGCGGGATCCCGGGGGGCTACACCTTC.

This chain joins TRBV9 and TRBJ1-6; 9 nucleotides match TRBD1. Trimming at V came to 4 bases and at J to 7 bases, leaving 6 bases not matched to a gene. Germline V gives CDR1 SGDLS, CDR2 YYNGEE. This CDR3 has 15 residues. The CDR3 coding sequence is TGTGCCAGCAGCCCCCGACAGGGGGGGAATTCACCCCTCCACTTT. Translation: CASSPRQGGNSPLHF.

This clone was observed a few times. V gene TRBV7-2 combines with J gene TRBJ1-6; 7 bases map to TRBD1. The length of the CDR3 is 15 residues. Germline CDR1 reads SGHTA; CDR2 reads FQGNSA. The ends lost 2 bases at V and 6 bases at J; junction bases unmatched: 4. The DNA of the CDR3 is TGTGCCAGCAGCTTAAACAGGGGAAGTAATTCACCCCTCCACTTT. Translating it yields CASSLNRGSNSPLHF. The full variable domain, with the rest looked up from reference TRBV7-2 and TRBJ1-6, is GAGVSQSPSNKVTEKGKDVELRCDPISGHTALYWYRQSLGQGLEFLIYFQGNSAPDKSGLPSDRFSAERTGGSVSTLTIQRTQQEDSAVYLCASSLNRGSNSPLHFGNGTRLTVT.

The rearrangement uses TRBV5-1 and TRBJ2-3, with TRBD1 identical over 8 bases. The CDR3 spans 18 residues. V was clipped by 4 bases and J by 2 bases; unmatched bases: 15. CDR1 is SGHRS, CDR2 YFSETQ, per germline. The CDR3 here is CASSRGGTGRISTDTQYF. In DNA, the CDR3 is TGCGCCAGCAGCCGAGGGGGGACAGGAAGAATTTCCACAGATACGCAGTATTTT. The complete variable domain, with remaining parts taken from reference TRBV5-1 and TRBJ2-3, reads KAGVTQTPRYLIKTRGQQVTLSCSPISGHRSVSWYQQTPGQGLQFLFEYFSETQRNKGNFPGRFSGRQFSNSRSEMNVSTLELGDSALYLCASSRGGTGRISTDTQYFGPGTRLTVL.

V usage is TRBV10-3 and J usage is TRBJ1-1; possibly TRBD1 for D (5 bases). V lost 10 bases and J 1 base, leaving 19 bases between the germline ends. This CDR3 is 15 amino acids long. From germline, CDR1 is ENHRY and CDR2 SYGVKD. The CDR3 DNA sequence: TGTGCCACCATGGGGTGGCAACAGGAGAACACTGAAGCTTTCTTT. Protein: CATMGWQQENTEAFF.

The V gene is TRBV5-1, the J gene TRBJ2-1; TRBD2 is a possible D gene (6 bases). V lost 0 bases and J lost 16, with 23 bases in between. CDR1 and CDR2 from the germline V gene are SGHRS and YFSETQ. The CDR3 totals 15 residues. CDR3 in amino acids: CASSLAVGGSGSFFF. The CDR3 DNA follows: TGCGCCAGCAGCTTGGCCGTTGGGGGGTCCGGTTCTTTTTTCTTC.

The chain combines TRBV28 with TRBJ2-1; 13 bases fit TRBD2. Germline V gene lookup returns CDR1 MDHEN and CDR2 SYDVKM. V lost 6 bases, J lost 4 bases, and 12 bases stayed unmatched. This CDR3 comprises 18 residues. CDR3 nucleotide sequence: TGTGCCAGCAGCCTCCTCGGACTAGCGGGAGTCGGGTACAATGAGCAGTTCTTC. Translated, it gives CASSLLGLAGVGYNEQFF.

The chain employs TRBV19 and TRBJ2-5; D ambiguous. The CDR3 is 14 residues long. The ends were cut back, 3 bases at V and 4 bases at J, with 12 bases in the middle. CDR1 is LNHDA and CDR2 is SQIVND in the germline V gene (reference sequence). The CDR3 loop reads CASSIGPVGETQYF. The CDR3 region has the DNA TGTGCCAGTAGTATTGGACCCGTCGGAGAGACCCAGTACTTC.

This clone was counted a few times. This rearrangement joins TRBV5-1 to TRBJ2-7; TRBD1 matches at 9 bases. Per germline, CDR1 SGHRS and CDR2 YFSETQ. J lost 4 bases, V lost 0 bases, and 2 bases had no gene match. This CDR3 contains 14 residues. CDR3 in DNA: TGCGCCAGCAGCTTGGCGGGACAGGGATACGAGCAGTACTTC. Translating it yields CASSLAGQGYEQYF.

The genes are TRBV7-2 and TRBJ1-1; D is unclear. V was trimmed by 1 base and J by 2 bases, leaving 8 bases between them. Germline V gene lookup returns CDR1 SGHTA and CDR2 FQGNSA. This CDR3 comprises 14 residues. CDR3 DNA: TGTGCCAGCAGCTTAGAATACGGTAACACTGAAGCTTTCTTT. It codes for CASSLEYGNTEAFF.

V usage is TRBV6-5 and J usage is TRBJ2-5; D call uncertain. The CDR3 covers 16 residues. Looked up from germline, CDR1 is MNHEY and CDR2 is SVGAGI. V was trimmed by 0 bases and J by 2 bases, leaving 13 bases between them. The CDR3 bases are TGTGCCAGCAGTTACTCGATACCCCCAGAACAAGAGACCCAGTACTTC. Residues: CASSYSIPPEQETQYF.

This clone was seen once. The chain carries TRBV4-3 and TRBJ1-1; 12 bases agree with TRBD1. The germline gives CDR1 LGHNA, CDR2 YSLEER. This CDR3 is 16 amino acids long. Trimming cost V 5 bases and J 8 bases; bases outside gene matches: 12. The CDR3 loop reads CASSSSAGTGGEEAFF. The CDR3 nucleotides read TGCGCCAGCAGCTCGTCGGCCGGGACAGGGGGCGAAGAAGCTTTCTTT.

By proportion, this clone is medium-sized. V is TRBV11-3 and J is TRBJ2-7, with 11 bases fitting TRBD2. Germline CDR1 and CDR2: SGHNT and YENEEA. The CDR3 sequence is 15 residues long. With 2 bases clipped from V and 5 bases from J, the junction kept 5 bases outside the gene matches. CDR3 protein: CASSLTSGSLNEQYF. The CDR3 nucleotides read TGTGCCAGCAGCTTAACTAGCGGGAGTTTAAACGAGCAGTACTTC.

The chain recombines TRBV27 with TRBJ1-2; weak D call: TRBD1 (5 bases). CDR1 and CDR2 (germline): MNHEY, SMNVEV (reference sequence). CDR3 length equals 13 residues. Between the trimmed V and J ends, which lost 2 bases and 5 bases, there was a span of 9 bases. The CDR3 reads CASSLRGGYGYTF. The CDR3 coding sequence is TGTGCCAGCAGTTTAAGGGGTGGGTATGGCTACACCTTC.